Included here is one T cell receptor (beta chain) sequence, with context. The antigen remains unidentified. The data belong to a study of cytomegalovirus exposure and HLA in healthy donors. Broader study findings: Rarity characterized most TCR sequences, yet some public TCRs appeared in many donors. It was in a later analysis that TCR association rates were seen to vary by HLA locus, highest for DRB1 and lowest for HLA-C.

Germline loops: CDR1 MNHEY, CDR2 SVGAGI. This CDR3 is 15 amino acids long. The germline V and J ends were trimmed by 2 bases and 4 bases, with 14 bases remaining between them. The PCR was carried out with 60 Vbeta primers and 13 Jbeta primers. Sequenced by immunoSEQ multiplex PCR; TCRdb stores in-frame clones only, minus some. The table lists 120,000 to 150,000 clones, approximately 80% of them singletons. This chain links TRBV6-5 with TRBJ2-5; tentative D call: TRBD2 (6 bases). This TCR was recovered from a man aged 40-55 years in good health and CMV-seropositive. The specimen was PBMCs. CDR3 region: CASSYEWAGRETQYF. DNA of the CDR3: TGTGCCAGCAGTTACGAGTGGGCGGGGAGAGAGACCCAGTACTTC.